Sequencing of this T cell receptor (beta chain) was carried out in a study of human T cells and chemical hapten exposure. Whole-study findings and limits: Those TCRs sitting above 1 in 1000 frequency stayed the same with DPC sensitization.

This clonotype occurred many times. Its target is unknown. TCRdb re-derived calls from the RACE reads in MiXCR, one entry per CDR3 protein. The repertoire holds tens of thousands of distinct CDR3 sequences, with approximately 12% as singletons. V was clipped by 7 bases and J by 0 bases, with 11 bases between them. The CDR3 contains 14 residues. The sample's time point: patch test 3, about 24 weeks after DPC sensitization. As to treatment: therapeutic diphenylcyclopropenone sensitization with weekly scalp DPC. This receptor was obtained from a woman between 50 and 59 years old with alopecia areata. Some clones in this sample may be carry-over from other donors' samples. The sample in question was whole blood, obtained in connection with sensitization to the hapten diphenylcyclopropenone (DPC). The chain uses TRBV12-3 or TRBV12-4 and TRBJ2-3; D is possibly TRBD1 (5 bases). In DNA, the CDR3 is TGTGCCAGCACCTGGACACTAAGCACAGATACGCAGTATTTT. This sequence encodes CASTWTLSTDTQYF.